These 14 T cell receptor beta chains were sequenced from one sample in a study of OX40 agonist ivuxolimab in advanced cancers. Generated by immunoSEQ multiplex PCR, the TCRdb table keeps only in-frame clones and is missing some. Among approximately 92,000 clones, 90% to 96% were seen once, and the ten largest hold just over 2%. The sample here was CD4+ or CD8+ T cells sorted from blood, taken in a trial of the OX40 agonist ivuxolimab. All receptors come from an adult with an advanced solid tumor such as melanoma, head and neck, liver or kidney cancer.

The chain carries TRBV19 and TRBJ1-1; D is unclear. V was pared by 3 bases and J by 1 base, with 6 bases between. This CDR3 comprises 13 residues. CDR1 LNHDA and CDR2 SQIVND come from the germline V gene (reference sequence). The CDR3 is CASSIEGNTEAFF. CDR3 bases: TGTGCCAGTAGTATCGAAGGGAACACTGAAGCTTTCTTT. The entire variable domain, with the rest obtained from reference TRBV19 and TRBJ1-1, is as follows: DGGITQSPKYLFRKEGQNVTLSCEQNLNHDAMYWYRQDPGQGLRLIYYSQIVNDFQKGDIAEGYSVSREKKESFPLTVTSAQKNPTAFYLCASSIEGNTEAFFGQGTRLTVV.

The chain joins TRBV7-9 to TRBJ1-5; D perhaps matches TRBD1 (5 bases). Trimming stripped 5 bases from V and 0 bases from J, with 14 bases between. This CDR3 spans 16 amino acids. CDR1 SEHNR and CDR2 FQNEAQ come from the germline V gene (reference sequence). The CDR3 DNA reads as TGTGCCAGCAGCACCCGGGACGGCCATAGCAATCAGCCCCAGCATTTT. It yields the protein CASSTRDGHSNQPQHF.

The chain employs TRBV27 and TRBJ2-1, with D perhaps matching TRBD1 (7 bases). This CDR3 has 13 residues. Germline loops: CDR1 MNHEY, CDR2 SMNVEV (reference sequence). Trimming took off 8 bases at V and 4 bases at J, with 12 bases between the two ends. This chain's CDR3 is CASGGGQYNEQFF. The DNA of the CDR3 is TGTGCCAGCGGAGGGGGACAGTACAATGAGCAGTTCTTC.

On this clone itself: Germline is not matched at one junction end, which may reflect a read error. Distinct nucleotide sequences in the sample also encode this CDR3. The CDR3 loop reads CASSPYGDEQYF. The CDR3 nucleotides read TGTGCCAGCAGTCCCTACGGAGACGAGCAATACTTC. The chain uses TRBV28 and TRBJ2-7; D ambiguous. The CDR3 runs to 12 residues. Germline loops: CDR1 MDHEN, CDR2 SYDVKM.

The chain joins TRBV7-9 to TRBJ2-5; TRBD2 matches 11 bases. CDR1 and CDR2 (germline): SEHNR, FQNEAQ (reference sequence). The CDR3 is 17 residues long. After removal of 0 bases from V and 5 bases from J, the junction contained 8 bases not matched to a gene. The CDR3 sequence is CASSLAPIAGGWETQYF. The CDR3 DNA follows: TGTGCCAGCAGCTTAGCACCAATAGCGGGAGGGTGGGAGACCCAGTACTTC.

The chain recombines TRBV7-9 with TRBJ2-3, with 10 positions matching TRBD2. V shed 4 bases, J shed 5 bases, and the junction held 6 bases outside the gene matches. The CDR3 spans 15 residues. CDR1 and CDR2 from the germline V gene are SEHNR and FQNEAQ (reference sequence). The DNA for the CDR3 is TGTGCCAGCAGCTATGTACCTAGCGGGGGAGATACGCAGTATTTT. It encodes CASSYVPSGGDTQYF.

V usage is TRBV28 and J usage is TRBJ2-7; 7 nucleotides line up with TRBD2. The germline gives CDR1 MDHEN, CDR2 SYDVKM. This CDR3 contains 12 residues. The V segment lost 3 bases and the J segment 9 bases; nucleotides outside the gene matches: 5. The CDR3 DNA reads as TGTGCCAGCAGTTTTAGAGGGAGGGGGCAGTACTTC. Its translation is CASSFRGRGQYF.

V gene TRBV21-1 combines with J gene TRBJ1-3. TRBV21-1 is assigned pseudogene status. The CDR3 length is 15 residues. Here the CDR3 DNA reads TGTGCCAGCACCTCGATTGGTTGTTCTGGAAACACCATATATTTT. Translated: CASTSIGCSGNTIYF.

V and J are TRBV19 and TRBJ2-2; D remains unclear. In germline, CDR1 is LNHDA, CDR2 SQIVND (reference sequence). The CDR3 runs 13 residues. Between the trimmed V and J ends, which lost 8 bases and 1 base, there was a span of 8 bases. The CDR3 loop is CASEEENTGELFF. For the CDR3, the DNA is TGTGCCAGTGAGGAAGAGAACACCGGGGAGCTGTTTTTT.

The CDR3 sequence: CSVEGRERLAGEFF. The CDR3 bases are TGCAGCGTTGAGGGCAGGGAACGACTAGCGGGCGAGTTCTTC. The rearrangement links TRBV29-1 to TRBJ2-1; 10 nucleotides match TRBD2. The CDR3 consists of 14 residues. Germline V gene data show CDR1 as SQVTM and CDR2 as ANQGSEA. Germline trimming cut 3 bases from V and 14 bases from J; bases unmatched to any gene: 13.

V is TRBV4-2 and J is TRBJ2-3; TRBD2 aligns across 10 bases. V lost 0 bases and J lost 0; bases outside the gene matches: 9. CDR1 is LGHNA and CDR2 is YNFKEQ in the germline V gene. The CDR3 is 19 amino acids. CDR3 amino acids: CASSQERASGGTSTDTQYF. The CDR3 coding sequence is TGTGCCAGCAGCCAAGAGAGGGCTAGCGGGGGAACTAGCACAGATACGCAGTATTTT.

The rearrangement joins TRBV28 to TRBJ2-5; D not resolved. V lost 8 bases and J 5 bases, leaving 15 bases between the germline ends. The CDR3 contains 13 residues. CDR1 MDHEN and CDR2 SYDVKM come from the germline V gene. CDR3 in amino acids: CASATSPVETQYF. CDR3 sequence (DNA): TGTGCCAGCGCCACCTCCCCGGTGGAGACCCAGTACTTC.

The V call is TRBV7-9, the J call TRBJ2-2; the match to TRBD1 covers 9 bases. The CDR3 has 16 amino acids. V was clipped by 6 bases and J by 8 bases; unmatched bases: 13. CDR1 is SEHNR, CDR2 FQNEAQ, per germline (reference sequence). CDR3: CASRPRDRAFGGELFF. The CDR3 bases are TGTGCCAGCAGGCCCCGGGACAGGGCTTTTGGAGGGGAGCTGTTTTTT.

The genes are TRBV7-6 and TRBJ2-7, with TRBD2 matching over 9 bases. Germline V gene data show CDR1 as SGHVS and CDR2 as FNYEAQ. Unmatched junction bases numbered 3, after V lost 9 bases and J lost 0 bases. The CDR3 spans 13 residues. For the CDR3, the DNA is TGTGCCAGGGGACTAGCCGGCTCCTACGAGCAGTACTTC. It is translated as CARGLAGSYEQYF.